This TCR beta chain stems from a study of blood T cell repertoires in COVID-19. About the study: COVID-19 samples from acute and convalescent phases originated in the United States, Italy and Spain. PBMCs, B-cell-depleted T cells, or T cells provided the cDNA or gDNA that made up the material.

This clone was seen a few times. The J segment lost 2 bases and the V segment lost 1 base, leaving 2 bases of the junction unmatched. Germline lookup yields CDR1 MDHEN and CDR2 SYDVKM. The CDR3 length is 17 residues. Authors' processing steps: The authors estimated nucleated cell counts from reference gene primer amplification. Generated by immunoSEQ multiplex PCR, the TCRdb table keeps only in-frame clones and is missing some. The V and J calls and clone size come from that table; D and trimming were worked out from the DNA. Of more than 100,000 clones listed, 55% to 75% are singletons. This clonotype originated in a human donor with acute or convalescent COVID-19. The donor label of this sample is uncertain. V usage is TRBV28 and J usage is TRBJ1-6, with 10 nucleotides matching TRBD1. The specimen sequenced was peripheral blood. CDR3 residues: CASSLYGQGAYNSPLHF. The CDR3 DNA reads TGTGCCAGCAGTTTATACGGACAGGGGGCCTATAATTCACCCCTCCACTTT.